The rows below give T cell receptor beta chains drawn from one sample of a study of regulatory T cells in long-lasting Graves disease. MiXCR, run by TCRdb on the multiplex PCR reads, gives a single entry per CDR3 protein. The sample has more than 450,000 distinct CDR3 sequences, under 20% seen once. The same specimen was also included in a second study, on T cells in Graves' hyperthyroidism and ophthalmopathy.

This specimen consisted of peripheral blood mononuclear cells (PBMCs), obtained at new diagnosis, from a patient treated with antithyroid drugs. The receptors come from a man in his forties with Graves disease. Each CDR3 is given without its conserved first and last residue. The D gene is left open where the match is weak.

>TRBV27|TRBJ1-2|TRBD1
ASKSGTVGYT
>TRBV6-2/TRBV6-3|TRBJ2-7|-
ASSYAGTVSYEQY
>TRBV28|TRBJ2-1|TRBD2
ASRYRGGAGEQF
>TRBV6-2/TRBV6-3|TRBJ2-1|-
ASSYGQSYNEQF
>TRBV7-2|TRBJ2-3|TRBD2
ASSLGTGGTTDTQY
>TRBV7-9|TRBJ2-3|-
ASSPGDRTDTQY
>TRBV3-1|TRBJ2-3|-
ASSQGTILADTQY
>TRBV15|TRBJ1-5|-
ATSRPSGDQPQH
>TRBV5-1|TRBJ2-1|TRBD2
ASSLDSRPGLAGVAWGNEQF
>TRBV12-3/TRBV12-4|TRBJ2-5|-
ATAGITNAQY
>TRBV27|TRBJ2-7|-
ASSFSRDYEQY
>TRBV24-1|TRBJ2-2|-
ATSDLASLNTGELF
>TRBV12-3/TRBV12-4|TRBJ2-1|TRBD2
ASSRLRGGPNEQF
>TRBV5-1|TRBJ2-7|-
ASSLAVGVVEQY
>TRBV12-3/TRBV12-4|TRBJ1-2|-
ASTPGGGGDYGYT
>TRBV3-1|TRBJ2-1|TRBD2
ASSFRSSGRSYNEQF
>TRBV5-6|TRBJ1-2|-
ASSRVGRTETNYGYT
>TRBV4-1|TRBJ2-2|-
ASSGFLPNTGELF
>TRBV2|TRBJ1-1|-
ASSLKQGVTEAF
>TRBV27|TRBJ2-1|TRBD1
ASSFLLRDRFTNEQF
>TRBV27|TRBJ1-2|TRBD1
ASSFYQDRESGYT
>TRBV20-1|TRBJ1-1|TRBD1
SARVTGGADTEAF
>TRBV27|TRBJ2-7|-
ASSPTWDPRFEQY
>TRBV28|TRBJ1-2|-
ASRPVGGAPTYGYT
>TRBV28|TRBJ1-2|TRBD1
AIQSVARGPNYGYT
>TRBV29-1|TRBJ1-2|-
SVDREGYT
>TRBV7-9|TRBJ2-1|-
ASSQEGDWRNEQF
>TRBV7-3|TRBJ2-2|-
ASSLTWGNTGELF
>TRBV18|TRBJ2-3|-
ASSPLQGGTDTQY
>TRBV9|TRBJ2-1|-
ASSADLSSYNEQF
>TRBV3-1|TRBJ1-5|TRBD1
ASSHAGQGKNQPQH
>TRBV7-9|TRBJ2-1|-
ASSLDHKQF